Detailed here is one T cell receptor (beta chain). The antigen remains undetermined. The source of the sample is a study of cytomegalovirus exposure and HLA in healthy donors. The overall study: There were a few hundred genotyped donors. Of these, roughly 82% fell in the genetic ancestry cluster associated with self-reported Caucasian donors. Findings of the study overall: Rates of TCR association differed by HLA locus in a later analysis, with DRB1 highest and HLA-C lowest. An analysis was carried out at a later point. It showed that HLA-associated TCR beta chains were more clonally expanded than equally common non-associated chains. The authors reported that TCR beta sequences could predict HLA-A and HLA-B alleles. These predictions were accurate for most subjects in the first cohort.

It was with 60 Vbeta and 13 Jbeta primers that the PCR ran. TCRdb's copy holds only in-frame clones and misses some; the assay was immunoSEQ multiplex PCR. The sample yields about 100,000 clones, about four fifths seen once. Between the trimmed V and J ends, which lost 2 bases and 6 bases, there was a span of 7 bases. The CDR3 sequence is 13 residues long. Germline values: CDR1 MGHDK, CDR2 SYGVNS. This receptor was taken from a woman aged 35 to 49 in good health and CMV-seronegative. The chain carries TRBV25-1 and TRBJ1-4; D not certain. Sequenced material: PBMCs. The CDR3: CASSEVSDEKLFF. DNA of the CDR3: TGTGCCAGCAGTGAAGTGTCTGATGAAAAACTGTTTTTT.